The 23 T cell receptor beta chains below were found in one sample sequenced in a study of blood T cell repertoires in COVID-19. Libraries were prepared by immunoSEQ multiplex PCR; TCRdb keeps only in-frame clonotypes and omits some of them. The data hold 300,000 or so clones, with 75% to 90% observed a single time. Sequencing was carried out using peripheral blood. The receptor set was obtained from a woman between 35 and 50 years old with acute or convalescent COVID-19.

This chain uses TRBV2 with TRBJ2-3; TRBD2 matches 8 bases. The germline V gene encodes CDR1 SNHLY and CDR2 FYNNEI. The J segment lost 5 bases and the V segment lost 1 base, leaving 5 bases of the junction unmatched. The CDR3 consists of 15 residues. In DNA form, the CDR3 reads TGTGCCAGCAGTGAAGGTAGCGGGGTGTTAGATACGCAGTATTTT. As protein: CASSEGSGVLDTQYF.

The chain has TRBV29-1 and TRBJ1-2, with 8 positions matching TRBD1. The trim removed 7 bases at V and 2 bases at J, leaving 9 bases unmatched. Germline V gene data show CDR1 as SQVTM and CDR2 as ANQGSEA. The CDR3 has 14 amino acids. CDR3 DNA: TGCAGCGCCTCGGTGAGGACAGGGAACTATGGCTACACCTTC. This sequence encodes CSASVRTGNYGYTF.

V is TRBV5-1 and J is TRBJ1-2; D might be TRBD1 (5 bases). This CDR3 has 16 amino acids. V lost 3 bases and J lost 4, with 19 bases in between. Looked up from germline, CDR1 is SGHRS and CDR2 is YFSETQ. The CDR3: CASSWKTETALYGYTF. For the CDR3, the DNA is TGCGCCAGCAGCTGGAAGACAGAGACCGCTCTCTATGGCTACACCTTC. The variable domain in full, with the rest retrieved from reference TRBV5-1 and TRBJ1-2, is KAGVTQTPRYLIKTRGQQVTLSCSPISGHRSVSWYQQTPGQGLQFLFEYFSETQRNKGNFPGRFSGRQFSNSRSEMNVSTLELGDSALYLCASSWKTETALYGYTFGSGTRLTVV.

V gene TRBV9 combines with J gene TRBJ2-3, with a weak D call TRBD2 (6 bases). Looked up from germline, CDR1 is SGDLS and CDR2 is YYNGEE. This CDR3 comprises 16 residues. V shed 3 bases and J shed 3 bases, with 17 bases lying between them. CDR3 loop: CASSASGTGVTDTQYF. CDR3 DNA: TGTGCCAGCAGCGCCTCCGGGACGGGAGTTACAGATACGCAGTATTTT.

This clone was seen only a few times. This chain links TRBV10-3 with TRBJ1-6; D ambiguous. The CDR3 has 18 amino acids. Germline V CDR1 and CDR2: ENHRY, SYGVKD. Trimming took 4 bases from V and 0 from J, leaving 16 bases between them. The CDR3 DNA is TGTGCCATCAGTGGGACCTTCGGGATGAGCTCCTATAATTCACCCCTCCACTTT. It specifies CAISGTFGMSSYNSPLHF.

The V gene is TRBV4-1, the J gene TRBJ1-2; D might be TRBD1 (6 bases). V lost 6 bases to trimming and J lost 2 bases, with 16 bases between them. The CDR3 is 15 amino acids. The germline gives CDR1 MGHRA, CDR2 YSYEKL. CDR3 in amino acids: CASRGAPGQNYGYTF. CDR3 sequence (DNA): TGCGCCAGCAGGGGGGCCCCAGGACAGAACTATGGCTACACCTTC.

The CDR3 loop reads CASIPGQGRTNSPLHF. DNA for the CDR3: TGTGCCAGCATACCGGGACAGGGAAGAACCAATTCACCCCTCCACTTT. The chain employs TRBV2 and TRBJ1-6; TRBD1 matches at 9 bases. J lost 7 bases, V lost 7 bases, and 11 bases had no gene match. Per the germline V gene, CDR1 is SNHLY and CDR2 is FYNNEI. The CDR3 has 16 residues.

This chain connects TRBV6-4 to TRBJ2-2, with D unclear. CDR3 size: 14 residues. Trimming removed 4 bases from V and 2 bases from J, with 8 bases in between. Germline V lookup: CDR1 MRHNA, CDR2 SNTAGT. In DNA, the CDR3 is TGTGCCAGCAGTGTCGCTATCAACACCGGGGAGCTGTTTTTT. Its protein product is CASSVAINTGELFF.

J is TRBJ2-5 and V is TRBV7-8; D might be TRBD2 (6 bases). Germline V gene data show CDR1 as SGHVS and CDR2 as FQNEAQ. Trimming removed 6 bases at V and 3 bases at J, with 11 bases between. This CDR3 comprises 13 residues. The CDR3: CASSASAEETQYF. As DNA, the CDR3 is TGTGCCAGCAGTGCTAGCGCGGAAGAGACCCAGTACTTC.

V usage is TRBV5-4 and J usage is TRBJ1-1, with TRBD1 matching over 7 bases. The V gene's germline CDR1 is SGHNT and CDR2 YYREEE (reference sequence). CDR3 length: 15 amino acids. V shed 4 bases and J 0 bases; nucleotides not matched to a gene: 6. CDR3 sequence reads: CASSLQGTLNTEAFF. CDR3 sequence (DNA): TGTGCCAGCAGCCTACAGGGGACACTGAACACTGAAGCTTTCTTT.

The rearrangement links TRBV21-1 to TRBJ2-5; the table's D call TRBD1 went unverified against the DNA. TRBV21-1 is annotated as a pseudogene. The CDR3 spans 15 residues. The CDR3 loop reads CASSADRGRVETQYF. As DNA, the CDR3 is TGTGCCAGCAGCGCTGACAGGGGGCGCGTAGAGACCCAGTACTTC.

The CDR3 sequence is CSVEVGTGGAWMYEQYV. The CDR3 region has the DNA TGCAGCGTTGAGGTTGGGACAGGGGGCGCCTGGATGTACGAGCAGTACGTC. The chain couples TRBV29-1 to TRBJ2-7; 12 bases map to TRBD1. CDR1 and CDR2 (germline): SQVTM, ANQGSEA. Trimming removed 3 bases from V and 4 bases from J; junction bases left unmatched: 13. The CDR3 is made up of 17 amino acids.

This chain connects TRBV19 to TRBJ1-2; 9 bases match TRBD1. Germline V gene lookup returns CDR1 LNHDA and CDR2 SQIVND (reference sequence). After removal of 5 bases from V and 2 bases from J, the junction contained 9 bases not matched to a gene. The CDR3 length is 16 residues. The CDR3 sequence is CASSWTGAKTNYGYTF. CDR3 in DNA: TGTGCCAGTAGTTGGACAGGGGCAAAAACGAACTATGGCTACACCTTC.

CDR3 in DNA: TGCGCCAGCAGCCAAGTCAGGCGGGGTAACACTGAAGCTTTCTTT. Translating gives CASSQVRRGNTEAFF. The chain joins TRBV4-1 to TRBJ1-1; D gene unclear. Germline V lookup: CDR1 MGHRA, CDR2 YSYEKL. The ends were cut back, 1 base at V and 2 bases at J, with 11 bases in the middle. CDR3 size: 15 residues.

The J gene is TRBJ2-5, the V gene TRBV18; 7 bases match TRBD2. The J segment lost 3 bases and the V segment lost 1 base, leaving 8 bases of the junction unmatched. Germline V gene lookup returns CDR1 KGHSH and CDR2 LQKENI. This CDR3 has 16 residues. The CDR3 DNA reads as TGTGCCAGCTCACCACGGGAGGGGAGAGGGGAAGAGACCCAGTACTTC. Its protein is CASSPREGRGEETQYF.

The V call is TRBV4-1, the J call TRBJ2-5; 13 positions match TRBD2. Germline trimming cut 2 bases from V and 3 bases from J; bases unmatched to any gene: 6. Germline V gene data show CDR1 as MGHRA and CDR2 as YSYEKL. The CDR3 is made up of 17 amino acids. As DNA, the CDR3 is TGCGCCAGCAGCCAACCACCGGGACTAGCGGGAAAAGAGACCCAGTACTTC. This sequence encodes CASSQPPGLAGKETQYF.

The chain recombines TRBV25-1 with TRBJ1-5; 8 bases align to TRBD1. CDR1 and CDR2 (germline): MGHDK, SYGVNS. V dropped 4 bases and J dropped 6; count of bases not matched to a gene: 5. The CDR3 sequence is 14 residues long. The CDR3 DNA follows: TGTGCCAGCAGTGGTCAGGGGGCAACTCAGCCCCAGCATTTT. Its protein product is CASSGQGATQPQHF.

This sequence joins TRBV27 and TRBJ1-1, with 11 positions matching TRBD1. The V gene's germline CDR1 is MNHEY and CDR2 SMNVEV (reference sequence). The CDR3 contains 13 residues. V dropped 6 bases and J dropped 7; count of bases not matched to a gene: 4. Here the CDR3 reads CASRSGTGGEAFF. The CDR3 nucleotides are TGTGCCAGCAGGTCCGGGACAGGGGGTGAAGCTTTCTTT.

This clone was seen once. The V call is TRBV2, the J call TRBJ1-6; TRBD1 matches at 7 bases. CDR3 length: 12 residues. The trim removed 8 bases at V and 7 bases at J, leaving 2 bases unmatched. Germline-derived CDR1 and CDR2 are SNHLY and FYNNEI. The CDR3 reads CASLRGNSPLHF. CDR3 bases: TGTGCCAGCCTCAGGGGGAATTCACCCCTCCACTTT.

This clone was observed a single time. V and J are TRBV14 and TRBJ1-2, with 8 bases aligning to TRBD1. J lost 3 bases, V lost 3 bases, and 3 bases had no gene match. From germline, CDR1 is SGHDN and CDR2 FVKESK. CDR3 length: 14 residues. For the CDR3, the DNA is TGTGCCAGCAGCCATACAGGGGGGGACTATGGCTACACCTTC. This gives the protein CASSHTGGDYGYTF.

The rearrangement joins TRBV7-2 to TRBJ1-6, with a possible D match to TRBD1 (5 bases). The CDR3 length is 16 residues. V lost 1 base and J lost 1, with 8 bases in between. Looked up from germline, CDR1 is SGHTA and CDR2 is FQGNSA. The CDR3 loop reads CASSLGRGSYNSPLHF. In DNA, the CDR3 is TGTGCCAGCAGCTTAGGAAGGGGATCCTATAATTCACCCCTCCACTTT.

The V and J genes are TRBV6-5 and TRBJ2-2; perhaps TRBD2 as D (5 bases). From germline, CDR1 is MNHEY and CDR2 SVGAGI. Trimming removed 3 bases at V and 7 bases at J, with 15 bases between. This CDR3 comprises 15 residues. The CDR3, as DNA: TGTGCCAGCAGTTATTCCAGACTACGGGGCGGGGAGCTGTTTTTT. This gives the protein CASSYSRLRGGELFF.

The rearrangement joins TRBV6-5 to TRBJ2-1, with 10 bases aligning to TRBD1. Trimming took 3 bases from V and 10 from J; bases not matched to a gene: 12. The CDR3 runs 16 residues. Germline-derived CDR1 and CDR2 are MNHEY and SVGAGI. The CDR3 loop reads CASSYDGTGVRREQFF. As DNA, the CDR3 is TGTGCCAGCAGTTATGATGGGACAGGGGTTAGGAGGGAGCAGTTCTTC.